This T cell receptor (beta chain) stems from a study of blood T cell repertoires in COVID-19. Study background: COVID-19 samples, acute and convalescent, were from the United States, Italy and Spain. From T cells, B-cell-depleted T cells, or PBMCs came the material, which was cDNA or gDNA.

V lost 0 bases to trimming and J lost 4 bases; unmatched junction nucleotides: 6. Germline lookup yields CDR1 MGHRA and CDR2 YSYEKL. The CDR3 covers 16 residues. Authors' data handling: Nucleated cell number was recorded as an estimate derived from reference gene primer amplification. Clones were sequenced by immunoSEQ multiplex PCR, and TCRdb holds only the in-frame ones, with some missing. V, J and clone size are taken as reported in that table, and D and trimming were inferred from the DNA itself. The profile shows more than 250,000 clones, 70% to 90% of them singletons. The sequence was obtained from a woman in her twenties or thirties who had recovered from COVID-19. This sequence joins TRBV4-1 and TRBJ2-5; TRBD2 agrees at 9 bases. Sequenced material: peripheral blood. CDR3 amino acids: CASSQEPAGGPETQYF. The CDR3 region has the DNA TGCGCCAGCAGCCAAGAACCAGCGGGGGGCCCAGAGACCCAGTACTTC.